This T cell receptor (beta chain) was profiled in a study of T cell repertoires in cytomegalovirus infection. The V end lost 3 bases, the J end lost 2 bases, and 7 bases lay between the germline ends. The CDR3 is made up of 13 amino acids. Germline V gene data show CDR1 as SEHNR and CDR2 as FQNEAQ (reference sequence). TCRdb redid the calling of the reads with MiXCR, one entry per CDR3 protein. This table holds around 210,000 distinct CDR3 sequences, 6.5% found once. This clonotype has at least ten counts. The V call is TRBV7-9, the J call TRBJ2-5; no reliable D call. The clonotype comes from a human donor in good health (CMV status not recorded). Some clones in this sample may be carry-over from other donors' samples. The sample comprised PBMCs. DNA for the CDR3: TGTGCCAGCAGCTTGCCCAGTCAAGAGACCCAGTACTTC. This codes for CASSLPSQETQYF.